Sequencing of this T cell receptor beta chain was carried out in a study of cytomegalovirus exposure and HLA in healthy donors. This clone occurred a few times. In the same sample, other DNA sequences code for this CDR3. Between the trimmed V and J ends, which lost 0 bases and 1 base, there was a span of 7 bases. The germline CDR1 and CDR2 sequences are SGDLS and YYNGEE. The CDR3 runs 14 residues. The PCR was carried out with 60 Vbeta primers and 13 Jbeta primers. The method was immunoSEQ multiplex PCR; TCRdb's version includes in-frame clones alone and lacks a portion of them. Of some 66,000 clones listed, about 82% are singletons.

Sequencing was performed on PBMCs. The chain combines TRBV9 with TRBJ1-1, with TRBD1 as a possible D gene (6 bases). This clonotype was sampled from a woman aged 25 to 39 in good health and CMV-seronegative. CDR3 in DNA: TGTGCCAGCAGCGTAGCACAGGGGAACACTGAAGCTTTCTTT. Encoded protein: CASSVAQGNTEAFF.